The 12 T cell receptor beta chains reported below all come from one sample, sequenced in a study of monozygotic twins with inflammatory bowel disease. TCRdb reworked the 5' RACE reads into one entry per CDR3 protein, no DNA. The table lists some 150,000 distinct CDR3 sequences. Sequenced sample: blood. The receptors originated from a human donor with ulcerative colitis or Crohn's disease, or a healthy co-twin of an affected twin (not recorded which).

The chain uses TRBV5-5 and TRBJ2-1; TCRdb selects TRBD1, and the lack of DNA leaves this call unchecked. Germline assignment: CDR1 SGHKS and CDR2 YYEKEE (reference sequence). This CDR3 contains 14 residues. The CDR3 sequence is CASLVTGGLDEQFF.

The CDR3 protein is CASSLDRLNTEAFF. The V call is TRBV5-1, the J call TRBJ1-1. Germline V gene lookup returns CDR1 SGHRS and CDR2 YFSETQ. The CDR3 loop spans 14 amino acids.

The rearrangement uses TRBV29-1 and TRBJ2-5; as DNA is missing, the TRBD2 call by TCRdb cannot be tested. Germline-derived CDR1 and CDR2 are SQVTM and ANQGSEA. The CDR3 spans 12 residues. CDR3 residues: CSVLSGSKTQYF.

The chain links TRBV11-2 to TRBJ2-7; checking the TCRdb D call of TRBD1 is not possible without DNA. The CDR3 loop spans 15 amino acids. Per the germline V gene, CDR1 is SGHAT and CDR2 is FQNNGV. Here the CDR3 reads CASSPLTVSSYEQYF.

The V and J genes are TRBV11-2 and TRBJ2-1; TCRdb proposes TRBD1, but this gene call is untestable without DNA. CDR1 is SGHAT, CDR2 FQNNGV, per germline. This CDR3 has 18 residues. The CDR3 sequence is CASSSPFYAGHTYNEQFF.

The chain combines TRBV28 with TRBJ2-5; the TRBD1 assignment by TCRdb is unverifiable without DNA. Germline V gene data show CDR1 as MDHEN and CDR2 as SYDVKM. The CDR3 has 13 residues. This CDR3 is CASRRDRPETQYF.

This sequence joins TRBV7-2 and TRBJ2-7; the TCRdb D gene call, TRBD2, has no DNA to confirm it. Germline lookup yields CDR1 SGHTA and CDR2 FQGNSA. The CDR3 has 16 amino acids. CDR3: CASSLAPPSGPYEQYF.

The chain combines TRBV18 with TRBJ2-1; the TRBD2 assignment by TCRdb is unverifiable without DNA. This CDR3 spans 17 amino acids. CDR1 and CDR2 (germline): KGHSH, LQKENI. CDR3 sequence reads: CASSSRWGEREFNEQFF.

The gene calls are TRBV9 and TRBJ1-3. Germline V gene lookup returns CDR1 SGDLS and CDR2 YYNGEE. This CDR3 is 16 amino acids long. CDR3 sequence reads: CASSVATEASGNTIYF.

V and J are TRBV7-9 and TRBJ2-2; without DNA, the TCRdb call of TRBD2 cannot be checked. The CDR3 totals 13 residues. Germline assignment: CDR1 SEHNR and CDR2 FQNEAQ (reference sequence). CDR3 residues: CASSLVGLGELFF.

The genes are TRBV5-5 and TRBJ1-5; TCRdb's D call, TRBD1, is unchecked because there is no DNA. Per the germline V gene, CDR1 is SGHKS and CDR2 is YYEKEE (reference sequence). This CDR3 contains 16 residues. The CDR3 protein is CASSFGQGSNNQPQHF.

The chain uses TRBV7-6 and TRBJ2-3; TCRdb gives TRBD1 as the D gene, but with no DNA this cannot be confirmed. This CDR3 has 15 amino acids. Germline assignment: CDR1 SGHVS and CDR2 FNYEAQ. CDR3 region: CASTSAPGATDTQYF. The complete variable domain, with remaining parts taken from reference TRBV7-6 and TRBJ2-3, reads GAGVSQSPRYKVTKRGQDVALRCDPISGHVSLYWYRQALGQGPEFLTYFNYEAQQDKSGLPNDRFSAERPEGSISTLTIQRTEQRDSAMYRCASTSAPGATDTQYFGPGTRLTVL.